One and the same sample provided the 26 T cell receptor beta chains below, sequenced in a study of blood T cell repertoires in COVID-19. Only in-frame clones appear in the TCRdb table, and some are missing; sequencing was by immunoSEQ multiplex PCR. Altogether under 250,000 clones are present, approximately 85% being singletons, with the ten largest covering under 2.5%. The sequenced sample consisted of peripheral blood. Every receptor here comes from a woman in her 70s with COVID-19, enrolled during active disease.

V gene TRBV21-1 combines with J gene TRBJ1-2; the table calls TRBD1, which could not be checked here. TRBV21-1 represents a pseudogene. CDR3 length equals 17 residues. DNA of the CDR3: TGTGCCAGCAGCAATGGTGACAGGGGGTGTTGGAGCTATGGCTACACCTTC. This gives the protein CASSNGDRGCWSYGYTF.

The rearrangement uses TRBV7-3 and TRBJ2-5; 8 nucleotides line up with TRBD2. CDR3 length equals 14 residues. From germline, CDR1 is SGHTA and CDR2 FQGTGA. J lost 5 bases, V lost 5 bases, and 7 bases had no gene match. The CDR3 loop is CASSPRTSLETQYF. DNA of the CDR3: TGTGCCAGCAGCCCCCGGACTAGCCTGGAGACCCAGTACTTC. Looking up the rest from reference TRBV7-3 and TRBJ2-5 gives the full variable domain: GAGVSQTPSNKVTEKGKYVELRCDPISGHTALYWYRQSLGQGPEFLIYFQGTGAADDSGLPNDRFFAVRPEGSVSTLKIQRTERGDSAVYLCASSPRTSLETQYFGPGTRLLVL.

The chain employs TRBV11-1 and TRBJ2-1; TRBD2 aligns across 10 bases. Per the germline V gene, CDR1 is SGHAT and CDR2 is FQDESV (reference sequence). The CDR3 sequence is 15 residues long. V trimming: 4 bases; J trimming: 2 bases; junction bases outside the gene matches: 2. As DNA, the CDR3 is TGTGCCAGCAGCTCCAGCGGGGGGGCCTACAATGAGCAGTTCTTC. Translation: CASSSSGGAYNEQFF.

The chain uses TRBV6-1 and TRBJ1-1, with 7 bases fitting TRBD1. CDR1 MNHNS and CDR2 SASEGT come from the germline V gene. The CDR3 is 14 residues long. V dropped 6 bases and J dropped 3; count of bases not matched to a gene: 7. The CDR3 is CASRYTGVDTEAFF. The DNA for the CDR3 is TGTGCCAGCAGGTACACAGGGGTTGACACTGAAGCTTTCTTT.

V gene TRBV7-2 combines with J gene TRBJ1-3; 12 positions match TRBD1. CDR1 is SGHTA and CDR2 is FQGNSA in the germline V gene. The CDR3 consists of 18 residues. The V segment lost 4 bases and the J segment 4 bases; nucleotides outside the gene matches: 11. The DNA of the CDR3 is TGTGCCAGCAGCTCATTACCGGGACAGGGGGCGCGAGGAAACACCATATATTTT. Translation gives CASSSLPGQGARGNTIYF.

This sequence joins TRBV23-1 and TRBJ2-4, with D maybe TRBD1 (5 bases). TRBV23-1 is placed among ORFs of uncertain function. CDR3 length equals 16 residues. Trimming took 5 bases from V and 1 from J, leaving 15 bases between them. In DNA form, the CDR3 reads TGCGCCAGCAGTGCAGGGCGGTTAATGGCCAAAAACATTCAGTACTTC. It yields the protein CASSAGRLMAKNIQYF.

The chain has TRBV5-1 and TRBJ2-7; D is perhaps TRBD1 (6 bases). Deletions cut 2 bases from V and 4 bases from J, with 13 bases between. CDR3 length: 14 amino acids. The V gene's germline CDR1 is SGHRS and CDR2 YFSETQ. CDR3: CASSFLDSNYEQYF. CDR3 DNA: TGCGCCAGCAGCTTCCTGGACAGTAATTACGAGCAGTACTTC.

The rearrangement joins TRBV11-3 to TRBJ2-3; TRBD2 aligns across 12 bases. This CDR3 comprises 16 residues. The V segment lost 1 base and the J segment 4 bases; nucleotides outside the gene matches: 3. CDR1 is SGHNT and CDR2 is YENEEA in the germline V gene. CDR3 sequence (DNA): TGTGCCAGCAGCTTAGGACTAGCGGGGGTAGCAGATACGCAGTATTTT. This codes for CASSLGLAGVADTQYF.

The chain recombines TRBV6-5 with TRBJ2-1; TRBD2 matches 12 bases. Germline V CDR1 and CDR2: MNHEY, SVGAGI. This CDR3 comprises 15 residues. V lost 6 bases to trimming and J lost 5 bases; unmatched junction nucleotides: 5. The CDR3 nucleotides are TGTGCCAGCAGCTCTCGACTAGCGGGAGACAATGAGCAGTTCTTC. As protein: CASSSRLAGDNEQFF.

The chain joins TRBV9 to TRBJ1-1; the D is unclear. The CDR3 has 15 residues. Germline V gene lookup returns CDR1 SGDLS and CDR2 YYNGEE. Deletions cut 0 bases from V and 1 base from J, with 10 bases between. The CDR3 region is CASSVATGPNTEAFF. The CDR3 region has the DNA TGTGCCAGCAGCGTAGCGACGGGTCCGAACACTGAAGCTTTCTTT.

CDR3 DNA sequence: TGTGCCAGCAGTTACCATCCCATTGGTCGGGACAATGAGCAGTTCTTC. Its translation is CASSYHPIGRDNEQFF. J is TRBJ2-1 and V is TRBV6-6; D is uncertain. The CDR3 covers 16 residues. Germline V gene sequence: CDR1 MNHNY, CDR2 SVGAGI (reference sequence). Trimming took off 2 bases at V and 5 bases at J, with 16 bases between the two ends.

The chain couples TRBV7-2 to TRBJ2-3; TRBD2 agrees at 7 bases. The length of the CDR3 is 16 residues. CDR1 and CDR2 from the germline V gene are SGHTA and FQGNSA. After removal of 3 bases from V and 1 base from J, the junction contained 7 bases not matched to a gene. CDR3 sequence reads: CASSLGGAGRTDTQYF. The CDR3 DNA reads as TGTGCCAGCAGCTTGGGTGGAGCGGGACGCACAGATACGCAGTATTTT.

The gene calls are TRBV6-5 and TRBJ1-2, with 8 bases aligning to TRBD1. CDR3 length equals 15 residues. The ends lost 6 bases at V and 4 bases at J; junction bases unmatched: 10. Germline V gene lookup returns CDR1 MNHEY and CDR2 SVGAGI. The CDR3 DNA reads as TGTGCCAGCAGACCGGACAGGGAATGGGGCTATGGCTACACCTTC. Protein sequence: CASRPDREWGYGYTF.

This rearrangement joins TRBV21-1 to TRBJ1-4; the DNA was not used to check the table's D call, TRBD1. TRBV21-1 is classified as a pseudogene. CDR3 length equals 12 residues. CDR3 DNA: TGCCACCGTCAGGGGCCGTTGGAAAAACTGTTTTTT. This gives the protein CHRQGPLEKLFF.

The V and J genes are TRBV4-3 and TRBJ1-1, with D possibly being TRBD1 (6 bases). This CDR3 is 13 amino acids long. Between the trimmed V and J ends, which lost 1 base and 4 bases, there was a span of 7 bases. The V gene's germline CDR1 is LGHNA and CDR2 YSLEER. The CDR3 region is CASSQVQGTEAFF. The CDR3 coding sequence is TGCGCCAGCAGCCAAGTACAGGGCACTGAAGCTTTCTTT.

This chain links TRBV18 with TRBJ2-7; D is unclear. Trimming removed 6 bases at V and 2 bases at J, with 17 bases between. This CDR3 contains 15 residues. The germline V gene has CDR1 KGHSH and CDR2 LQKENI. In DNA form, the CDR3 reads TGTGCCAGCTCCACCCAGTCAGGCCCCCCCTACGAGCAGTACTTC. Encoded protein: CASSTQSGPPYEQYF.

The chain recombines TRBV7-6 with TRBJ2-3; 7 bases line up with TRBD2. This CDR3 spans 16 amino acids. V trimming: 2 bases; J trimming: 1 base; junction bases outside the gene matches: 6. Per the germline V gene, CDR1 is SGHVS and CDR2 is FNYEAQ. The CDR3 here is CASSLLASGGTDTQYF. The DNA of the CDR3 is TGTGCCAGCAGCTTATTGGCTAGCGGAGGCACAGATACGCAGTATTTT.

The rearrangement uses TRBV6-5 and TRBJ1-2, with D possibly TRBD1 on 6 matching bases. Germline V gives CDR1 MNHEY, CDR2 SVGAGI. V was shortened by 4 bases and J by 2 bases, with 11 bases between the two germline ends. This CDR3 region has 14 residues. The CDR3 sequence is CASSSAGQNYGYTF. CDR3 DNA sequence: TGTGCCAGCAGTTCAGCCGGACAGAACTATGGCTACACCTTC.

The genes are TRBV18 and TRBJ2-3; 14 bases are a match to TRBD2. CDR3 length: 17 residues. Germline V CDR1 and CDR2: KGHSH, LQKENI. V gave up 2 bases and J gave up 5 bases; unmatched junction bases: 6. The CDR3 nucleotides read TGTGCCAGCTCACCAACGGGGACTAGCGGGAGAGGAGATACGCAGTATTTT. Encoded protein: CASSPTGTSGRGDTQYF.

This sequence joins TRBV5-6 and TRBJ2-5; 8 nucleotides align to TRBD2. This CDR3 has 16 residues. J gave up 1 base and V 4 bases, and 9 bases lay outside the gene matches. Germline lookup yields CDR1 SGHDT and CDR2 YYEEEE. CDR3 amino acids: CASSRGLAGGQETQYF. The CDR3 nucleotides are TGTGCCAGCAGCCGGGGCTTGGCGGGGGGCCAAGAGACCCAGTACTTC.

CDR3: CASSKRTPHQPQHF. DNA for the CDR3: TGTGCCAGTAGTAAACGGACACCTCATCAGCCCCAGCATTTT. The V gene is TRBV19, the J gene TRBJ1-5, with TRBD1 as a possible D gene (5 bases). CDR3 length: 14 residues. Per the germline V gene, CDR1 is LNHDA and CDR2 is SQIVND (reference sequence). V lost 4 bases and J lost 5, with 12 bases in between.

The chain combines TRBV5-5 with TRBJ1-6; 7 nucleotides agree with TRBD1. This CDR3 is built from 13 residues. The ends lost 4 bases at V and 9 bases at J; junction bases unmatched: 4. Germline V lookup: CDR1 SGHKS, CDR2 YYEKEE (reference sequence). CDR3 loop: CASSRDSGSPLHF. In nucleotides, the CDR3 is TGTGCCAGCAGCCGGGACAGTGGTTCACCCCTCCACTTT.

The chain couples TRBV19 to TRBJ1-1, with 8 bases matching TRBD1. Germline V gene sequence: CDR1 LNHDA, CDR2 SQIVND (reference sequence). J was trimmed by 4 bases and V by 5 bases; bases with no gene match: 6. CDR3 length equals 14 residues. CDR3 nucleotides: TGTGCCAGTAGTTTCTGGACAGGGAGCACTGAAGCTTTCTTT. Protein sequence: CASSFWTGSTEAFF.

The rearrangement links TRBV6-5 to TRBJ2-2, with no clear D. Germline CDR1 is MNHEY and CDR2 is SVGAGI. This CDR3 has 15 amino acids. V lost 0 bases and J lost 1, with 6 bases in between. The CDR3 loop reads CASSYSRQNTGELFF. The CDR3 bases are TGTGCCAGCAGTTACTCGAGACAGAACACCGGGGAGCTGTTTTTT.

This chain joins TRBV7-3 and TRBJ2-3, with 7 bases identical to TRBD2. This CDR3 comprises 14 residues. V shed 6 bases and J 3 bases; nucleotides not matched to a gene: 6. CDR1 and CDR2 (germline): SGHTA, FQGTGA. The CDR3 loop reads CASRAGEVTDTQYF. CDR3 DNA: TGTGCCAGCAGGGCGGGAGAGGTTACAGATACGCAGTATTTT.

The chain joins TRBV11-2 to TRBJ1-1; D ambiguous. The length of the CDR3 is 13 residues. CDR1 is SGHAT and CDR2 is FQNNGV in the germline V gene. V lost 1 base, J lost 0 bases, and 3 bases lay in between. The CDR3 reads CASSLAVNTEAFF. CDR3 bases: TGTGCCAGCAGCTTAGCGGTGAACACTGAAGCTTTCTTT.